This entry is about one T cell receptor (beta chain). The data were taken from a study of T cell changes during pregnancy in multiple sclerosis. The table came from immunoSEQ multiplex PCR; TCRdb's copy has only in-frame clones and leaves some out. The sample has about 85,000 clones, approximately 91% seen once. The material sequenced was peripheral blood, taken in the first trimester of pregnancy. The origin of this receptor is a female donor with multiple sclerosis, enrolled in a pregnancy study.

CDR3 region: CASSLVASTDTQYF. The DNA of the CDR3 is TGTGCCAGCAGTTTAGTAGCGAGCACAGATACGCAGTATTTT. This chain uses TRBV28 with TRBJ2-3; perhaps TRBD2 as D (5 bases). Trimming left V 2 bases short and J 0 bases short, with 6 bases between. The CDR3 extends over 14 amino acids. Germline lookup yields CDR1 MDHEN and CDR2 SYDVKM.